This TCR beta chain appears in the sequencing data of a study of tumor-infiltrating lymphocytes in primary liver carcinoma. Turning to the study itself: Tumor stage was T1-T3 N0M0, and tumor size was roughly 4.2 to 10 cm across.

The germline CDR1 and CDR2 sequences are MNHEY and SVGAGI. The CDR3 runs 15 residues. Trimming took 8 bases from V and 1 from J; bases not matched to a gene: 8. The authors took blood RNA from unsorted whole blood and also extracted germline DNA. TCR beta cDNA was prepared out of roughly 520 ng total RNA by means of a constant-region primer. Library construction for TCR beta comprised three nested multiplex PCR rounds performed with slightly modified ARM-PCR. Rounds one and two of PCR, each of around 9 cycles, were primed with TRBV1-TRBV30 forward primers and a C-beta reverse primer. TCRdb called the multiplex PCR reads again in MiXCR, with one record for every CDR3 protein. The sample shows hundreds of thousands of distinct CDR3 sequences, 50% to 75% of them seen only once.

The chain links TRBV6-5 to TRBJ2-3; TRBD2 agrees at 8 bases. This clonotype originated in a woman younger than 45 with primary liver carcinoma and hepatitis B virus infection. The specimen sequenced was peripheral blood. The CDR3 is CASGLSGRRTDTQYF. DNA for the CDR3: TGTGCCAGCGGGCTAAGCGGGAGACGCACAGATACGCAGTATTTT.